A single T cell receptor beta chain is shown here with its context. Repertoires were generated with immunoSEQ multiplex PCR, while TCRdb's copy carries only in-frame clones and drops some. The profile shows around 90,000 clones, around nine tenths of them singletons. This CDR3 contains 13 residues. Germline CDR1 is SNHLY and CDR2 is FYNNEI. Trimming took 7 bases from V and 0 from J, leaving 7 bases between them. This record belongs to a study of control samples from healthy donors and cancer patients. The V and J genes are TRBV2 and TRBJ2-1; D is uncertain. Sequencing was done on a sample of blood. The sequence was collected from a man aged 30 to 39 in good health. The CDR3 region is CASNPVSYNEQFF. The CDR3 DNA is TGTGCCAGCAATCCGGTCTCCTACAATGAGCAGTTCTTC.